The clone carrying this T cell receptor (beta chain) turned up a few times. The antigen is unknown. Using RNA template, CDR3s of TCR alpha and beta were amplified with iRepertoire arm-PCR. MiXCR, run by TCRdb on the multiplex PCR reads, gives a single entry per CDR3 protein. Of about 140,000 distinct CDR3 sequences in the sample, roughly 43% were seen once. The sample originates from a study of glioma-infiltrating T cells. Study observations and caveats: Gliomas, especially low-grade, showed above-expected tissue-blood divergence; non-neoplastic patients showed below.

The germline V gene has CDR1 SNHLY and CDR2 FYNNEI. V was pared by 8 bases and J by 7 bases, with 4 bases of the junction left unmatched. CDR3 length equals 11 residues. This chain connects TRBV2 to TRBJ1-2; 7 nucleotides line up with TRBD1. What was sequenced was glioma tissue, nonneoplastic brain tissue, or PBMCs (not recorded which). The sequence was collected from a human donor with low-grade glioma or glioblastoma, undergoing nonglioma brain surgery, or in good health (not recorded which). Written as DNA, the CDR3 is TGTGCCAGCCGACAGGGATCTGGCTACACCTTC. Amino acids: CASRQGSGYTF.